This is a list of T cell receptor beta chains from one sample in a study of identifying expanded T cells in peripheral blood. Libraries were prepared by immunoSEQ multiplex PCR; TCRdb keeps only in-frame clonotypes and omits some of them. The data hold roughly 63,000 clones, with roughly four fifths observed a single time. The sequenced material came from blood. These TCRs come from a person between 18 and 75 years old in good health. CDR3s include the opening cysteine and the closing phenylalanine or tryptophan. The order of the fields is V gene, clone size, J gene, D gene, CDR3 DNA, CDR3 protein. The D gene is left open where the match is weak. Not all rows give a size; the values are once, few, many and, for expanded clones, a class.

TRBV5-6	.	TRBJ1-4	.	TGTGCCAGCAGCTTGAGAAGAGAAAAACTGTTTTTT	CASSLRREKLFF
TRBV27	.	TRBJ1-2	TRBD1	TGTGCCAGCAGCCCTCAGCCAGGGGGTCTAGGCTATGGCTACACCTTC	CASSPQPGGLGYGYTF
TRBV5-8	once	TRBJ2-5	.	TGTGCCAGCAGCCCAGGTTGGCAGGGGTCAGAGACCCAGTACTTC	CASSPGWQGSETQYF
TRBV21-1	once	TRBJ2-1	.	TGTGCCAGCAGCTGTCCCGGGACAGGCAATGAGCAGTTCTTC	CASSCPGTGNEQFF
TRBV5-4	.	TRBJ2-7	.	TGTGCCAGCAGCTTCTCCCACTACGACGAGCAGTACTTC	CASSFSHYDEQYF
TRBV9	.	TRBJ1-1	.	TGTGCCAGCAGCATTGACAGTCTCACTGAAGCTTTCTTT	CASSIDSLTEAFF
TRBV5-1	.	TRBJ1-1	.	TGCGCCAGCAGCTTGGCCACGAACACTGAAGCTTTCTTT	CASSLATNTEAFF
TRBV18	.	TRBJ2-3	.	TGTGCCAGCTCATTTTTCACAGATACGCAGTATTTT	CASSFFTDTQYF
TRBV6-5	.	TRBJ2-2	TRBD1	TGTGCCAGCAGACCGACCCAGGGGGCGACCGGGGAGCTGTTTTTT	CASRPTQGATGELFF
TRBV7-2	.	TRBJ2-3	TRBD2	TGTGCCAGCAGCTCTCGAACCGGACTAGCGGGGGCTAGCACAGATACGCAGTATTTT	CASSSRTGLAGASTDTQYF
TRBV6-1	once	TRBJ2-7	.	TGTGCCAGCACGAAACAGGGTGGGTACGAGCAGTACTTC	CASTKQGGYEQYF
TRBV19	once	TRBJ2-3	TRBD1	TGTGCCAGTAGTATAGTGGTGGGACAGGGGGCCCCAGATACGCAGTATTTT	CASSIVVGQGAPDTQYF
TRBV7-2	.	TRBJ2-7	TRBD1	TGTGCCAGCAGCAGGGACAGGGAGGACGAGCAGTACTTC	CASSRDREDEQYF
TRBV6-6	.	TRBJ2-3	TRBD2	TGTGCCAGCCTGACTAGCGGGGGGGCGGATACGCAGTATTTT	CASLTSGGADTQYF
TRBV2	.	TRBJ1-6	.	TGTGCCAGCAGTGATTTTTCACCCCTCCACTTT	CASSDFSPLHF
TRBV6-1	.	TRBJ2-1	.	TGTGCCAGCAGTGAAGTTGGGGTGGGGAATGAGCAGTTCTTC	CASSEVGVGNEQFF
TRBV19	.	TRBJ1-1	.	TGTGCCAGTAGTATAGTCGGGACGGCGAACACTGAAGCTTTCTTT	CASSIVGTANTEAFF
TRBV2	.	TRBJ2-5	.	TGTGCCAGCATTGGTCGCGACCAGTACTTC	CASIGRDQYF
TRBV11-2	.	TRBJ2-1	.	TGTGCCAGCAGCTTATCCAGGTCTGGGGAGCAGTTCTTC	CASSLSRSGEQFF
TRBV5-1	.	TRBJ1-2	.	TGCGCCAGCAGCTTGCTCCCGGGGTCGGCGGATGGCTACACCTTC	CASSLLPGSADGYTF
TRBV11-2	.	TRBJ2-1	.	TGTGCCAGCAGCTTACAGCGGGTCTCCTACAATGAGCAGTTCTTC	CASSLQRVSYNEQFF
TRBV4-3	once	TRBJ1-6	.	TGCGCCAGCAGCCAAGATATGGATTCACCCCTCCACTTT	CASSQDMDSPLHF
TRBV9	.	TRBJ2-5	.	TGTGCCAGCAGCGTAGGTCCGCGACGACAAGAGACCCAGTACTTC	CASSVGPRRQETQYF
TRBV18	.	TRBJ2-1	.	TGTGCCAGCTCTTCCGCAGGGCATGAGCAGTTCTTC	CASSSAGHEQFF
TRBV5-4	few	TRBJ1-2	.	TGTGCCAGCAGCCCGGGGGGCGATAACTATGGCTACACCTTC	CASSPGGDNYGYTF
TRBV11-3	.	TRBJ2-7	TRBD1	TGTGCCAGCACCCCGACAGGGATCGGGGAGCAGTACTTC	CASTPTGIGEQYF
TRBV5-6	.	TRBJ1-1	TRBD1	TGTGCCAGCAGCTTGTGGGGTACCAGGGGGGACACTGAAGCTTTCTTT	CASSLWGTRGDTEAFF
TRBV30	once	TRBJ2-7	.	TGTGCCTGGAGCGGAAGACGGGACGGCCCTGGGGAGCAGTACTTC	CAWSGRRDGPGEQYF
TRBV7-9	.	TRBJ1-1	TRBD1	TGTGCCAGCAGCTCCCCCTCAGGGACAGGTGAAGCTTTCTTT	CASSSPSGTGEAFF
TRBV2	.	TRBJ1-2	.	TGTGCCAGCAGTGGGGGAGGGGGAGCTAACTATGGCTACACCTTC	CASSGGGGANYGYTF